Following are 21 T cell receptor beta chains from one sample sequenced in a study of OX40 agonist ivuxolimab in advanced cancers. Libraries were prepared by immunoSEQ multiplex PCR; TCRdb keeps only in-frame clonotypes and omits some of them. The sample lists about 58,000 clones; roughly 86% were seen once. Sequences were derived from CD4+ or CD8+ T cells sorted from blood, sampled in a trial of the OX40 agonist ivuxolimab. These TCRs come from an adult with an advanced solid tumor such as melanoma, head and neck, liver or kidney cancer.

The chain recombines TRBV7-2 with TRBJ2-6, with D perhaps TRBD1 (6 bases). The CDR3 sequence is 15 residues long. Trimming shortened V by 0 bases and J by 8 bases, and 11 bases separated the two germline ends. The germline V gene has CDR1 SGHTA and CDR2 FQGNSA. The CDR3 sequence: CASSLAGTQTNVLTF. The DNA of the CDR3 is TGTGCCAGCAGCTTAGCTGGGACACAAACCAACGTCCTGACTTTC. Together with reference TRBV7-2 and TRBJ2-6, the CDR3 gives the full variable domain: GAGVSQSPSNKVTEKGKDVELRCDPISGHTALYWYRQSLGQGLEFLIYFQGNSAPDKSGLPSDRFSAERTGGSVSTLTIQRTQQEDSAVYLCASSLAGTQTNVLTFGAGSRLTVL.

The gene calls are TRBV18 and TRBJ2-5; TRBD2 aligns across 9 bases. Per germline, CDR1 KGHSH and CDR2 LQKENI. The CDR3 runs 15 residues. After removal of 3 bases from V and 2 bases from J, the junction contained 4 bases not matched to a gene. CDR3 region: CASSPRLADQETQYF. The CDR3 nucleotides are TGTGCCAGCTCACCGAGACTAGCGGATCAAGAGACCCAGTACTTC.

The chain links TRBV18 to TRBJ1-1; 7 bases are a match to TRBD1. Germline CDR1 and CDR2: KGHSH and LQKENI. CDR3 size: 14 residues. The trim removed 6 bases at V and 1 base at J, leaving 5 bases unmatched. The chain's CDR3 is CASSVGTANTEAFF. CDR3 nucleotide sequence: TGTGCCAGCTCCGTAGGGACAGCGAACACTGAAGCTTTCTTT.

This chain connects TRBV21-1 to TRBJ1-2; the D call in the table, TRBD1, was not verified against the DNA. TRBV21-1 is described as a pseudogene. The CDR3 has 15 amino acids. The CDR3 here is CASSKGDRINYGYTF. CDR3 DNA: TGTGCCAGCAGCAAAGGGGACAGAATTAACTATGGCTACACCTTC.

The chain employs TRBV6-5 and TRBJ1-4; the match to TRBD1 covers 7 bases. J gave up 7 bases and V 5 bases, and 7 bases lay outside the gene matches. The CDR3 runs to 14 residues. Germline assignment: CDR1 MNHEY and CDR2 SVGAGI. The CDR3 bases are TGTGCCAGCAGTCGGGACAGAGGGGGTGAAAAACTGTTTTTT. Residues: CASSRDRGGEKLFF.

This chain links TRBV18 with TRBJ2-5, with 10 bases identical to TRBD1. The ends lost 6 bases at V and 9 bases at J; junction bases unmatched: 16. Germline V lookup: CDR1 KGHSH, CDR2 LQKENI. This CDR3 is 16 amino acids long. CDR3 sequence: CASSESGTGARGSQYF. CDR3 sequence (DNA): TGTGCCAGCTCCGAATCCGGGACAGGGGCCCGAGGGTCCCAGTACTTC.

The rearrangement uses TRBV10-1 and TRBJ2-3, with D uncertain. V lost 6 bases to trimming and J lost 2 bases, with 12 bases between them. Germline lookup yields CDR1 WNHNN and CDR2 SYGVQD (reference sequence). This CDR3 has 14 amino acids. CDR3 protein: CASSRRQATDTQYF. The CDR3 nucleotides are TGCGCCAGCAGCCGTCGACAAGCCACAGATACGCAGTATTTT.

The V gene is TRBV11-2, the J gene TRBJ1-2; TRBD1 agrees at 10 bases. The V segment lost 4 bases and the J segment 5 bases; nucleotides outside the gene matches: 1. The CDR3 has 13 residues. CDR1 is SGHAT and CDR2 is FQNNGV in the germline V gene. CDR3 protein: CASSSDRGYGYTF. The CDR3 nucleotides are TGTGCCAGCAGCTCGGACAGGGGGTATGGCTACACCTTC. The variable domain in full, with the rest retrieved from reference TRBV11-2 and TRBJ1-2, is EAGVAQSPRYKIIEKRQSVAFWCNPISGHATLYWYQQILGQGPKLLIQFQNNGVVDDSQLPKDRFSAERLKGVDSTLKIQPAKLEDSAVYLCASSSDRGYGYTFGSGTRLTVV.

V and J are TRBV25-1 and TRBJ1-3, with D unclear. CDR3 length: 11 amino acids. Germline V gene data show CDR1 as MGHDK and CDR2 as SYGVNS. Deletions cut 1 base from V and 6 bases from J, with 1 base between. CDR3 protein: CASSELNTIYF. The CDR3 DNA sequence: TGTGCCAGCAGTGAATTAAACACCATATATTTT. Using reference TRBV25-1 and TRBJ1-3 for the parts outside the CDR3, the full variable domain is EADIYQTPRYLVIGTGKKITLECSQTMGHDKMYWYQQDPGMELHLIHYSYGVNSTEKGDLSSESTVSRIRTEHFPLTLESARPSHTSQYLCASSELNTIYFGEGSWLTVV.

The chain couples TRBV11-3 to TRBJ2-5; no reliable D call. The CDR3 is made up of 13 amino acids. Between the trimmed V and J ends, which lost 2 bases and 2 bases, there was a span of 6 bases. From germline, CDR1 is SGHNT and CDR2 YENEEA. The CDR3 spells CASSLSKQETQYF. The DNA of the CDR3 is TGTGCCAGCAGCTTATCCAAGCAAGAGACCCAGTACTTC.

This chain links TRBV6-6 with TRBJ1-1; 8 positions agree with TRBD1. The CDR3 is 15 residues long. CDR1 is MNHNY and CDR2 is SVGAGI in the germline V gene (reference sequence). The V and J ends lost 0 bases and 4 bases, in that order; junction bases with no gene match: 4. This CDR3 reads CASSYSQGAGTEAFF. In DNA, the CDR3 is TGTGCCAGCAGTTACTCGCAGGGGGCAGGCACTGAAGCTTTCTTT.

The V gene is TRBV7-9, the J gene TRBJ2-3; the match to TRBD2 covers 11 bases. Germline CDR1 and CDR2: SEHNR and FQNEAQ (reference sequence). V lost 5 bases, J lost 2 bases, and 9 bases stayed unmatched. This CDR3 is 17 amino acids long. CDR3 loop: CASSPRTSGSLTDTQYF. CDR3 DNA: TGTGCCAGCAGCCCCCGGACTAGCGGGTCCCTCACAGATACGCAGTATTTT. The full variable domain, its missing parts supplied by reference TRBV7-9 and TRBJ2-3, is DTGVSQNPRHKITKRGQNVTFRCDPISEHNRLYWYRQTLGQGPEFLTYFQNEAQLEKSRLLSDRFSAERPKGSFSTLEIQRTEQGDSAMYLCASSPRTSGSLTDTQYFGPGTRLTVL.

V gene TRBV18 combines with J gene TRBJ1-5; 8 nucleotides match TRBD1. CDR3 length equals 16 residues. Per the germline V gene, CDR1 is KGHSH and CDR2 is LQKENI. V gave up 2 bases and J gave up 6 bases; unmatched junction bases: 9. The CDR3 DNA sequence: TGTGCCAGCTCACCAAGTGCGACAGGGGAGGGTCAGCCCCAGCATTTT. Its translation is CASSPSATGEGQPQHF.

This CDR3 is CASSYAVPYNSPLHF. The CDR3 nucleotides are TGTGCCAGCAGTTACGCAGTGCCCTATAATTCACCCCTCCACTTT. V is TRBV6-5 and J is TRBJ1-6; D remains unclear. V shed 2 bases and J shed 2 bases, with 7 bases lying between them. This CDR3 is built from 15 residues. In germline, CDR1 is MNHEY, CDR2 SVGAGI.

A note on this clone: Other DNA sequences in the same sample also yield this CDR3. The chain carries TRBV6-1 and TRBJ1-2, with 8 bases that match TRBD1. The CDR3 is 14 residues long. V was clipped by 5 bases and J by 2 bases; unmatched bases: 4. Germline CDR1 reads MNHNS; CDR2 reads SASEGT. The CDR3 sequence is CASSPGTGNYGYTF. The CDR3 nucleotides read TGTGCCAGCAGTCCCGGGACAGGAAACTATGGCTACACCTTC.

CDR3 protein: CASSRRGRKVVGEETQYF. The CDR3 DNA reads TGTGCCAGCTCACGTAGGGGGCGGAAGGTCGTTGGGGAAGAGACCCAGTACTTC. The rearrangement links TRBV18 to TRBJ2-5, with 7 bases lining up with TRBD1. The J segment lost 3 bases and the V segment lost 4 bases, leaving 17 bases of the junction unmatched. The germline gives CDR1 KGHSH, CDR2 LQKENI. This CDR3 contains 18 residues.

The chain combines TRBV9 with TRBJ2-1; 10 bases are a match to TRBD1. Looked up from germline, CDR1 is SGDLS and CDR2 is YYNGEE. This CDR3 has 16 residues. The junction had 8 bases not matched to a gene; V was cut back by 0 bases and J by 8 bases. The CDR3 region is CASSVAVGQGRHEQFF. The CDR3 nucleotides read TGTGCCAGCAGCGTAGCGGTGGGACAGGGGAGGCATGAGCAGTTCTTC.

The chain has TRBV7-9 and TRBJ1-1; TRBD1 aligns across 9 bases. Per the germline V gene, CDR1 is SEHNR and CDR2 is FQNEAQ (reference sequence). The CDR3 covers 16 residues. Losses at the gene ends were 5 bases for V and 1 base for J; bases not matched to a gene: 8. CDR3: CASSRGTGGANTEAFF. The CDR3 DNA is TGTGCCAGCAGCCGAGGAACAGGGGGCGCGAACACTGAAGCTTTCTTT.

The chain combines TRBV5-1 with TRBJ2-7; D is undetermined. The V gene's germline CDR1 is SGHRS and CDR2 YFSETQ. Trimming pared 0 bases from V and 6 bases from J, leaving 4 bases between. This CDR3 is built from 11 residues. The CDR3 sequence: CASSLGGEQYF. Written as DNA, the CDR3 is TGCGCCAGCAGCTTGGGTGGCGAGCAGTACTTC.

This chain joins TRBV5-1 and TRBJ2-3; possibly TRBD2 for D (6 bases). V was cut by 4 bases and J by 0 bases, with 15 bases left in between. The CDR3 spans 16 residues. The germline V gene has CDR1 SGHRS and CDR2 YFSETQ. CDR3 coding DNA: TGCGCCAGCAGCCTGGGGGGACCCCAAAGCACAGATACGCAGTATTTT. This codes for CASSLGGPQSTDTQYF.

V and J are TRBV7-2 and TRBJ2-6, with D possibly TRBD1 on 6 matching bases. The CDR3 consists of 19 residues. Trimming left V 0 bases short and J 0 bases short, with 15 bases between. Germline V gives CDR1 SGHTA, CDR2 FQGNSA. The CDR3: CASSLAGANIRSGANVLTF. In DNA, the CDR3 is TGTGCCAGCAGCTTAGCGGGGGCAAACATTCGCTCTGGGGCCAACGTCCTGACTTTC.